This record concerns one T cell receptor (beta chain) sequence. Its antigen is not known. This sample was taken from a study of T cell responses to AZD1222 COVID-19 vaccine. Study background: Pooled samples include second doses given at about 4 or 12 weeks. Overall study results and limits: Close to half of all spike-specific TCRs reportedly target regions of the variants that are unmutated. All repertoire sampling was performed exclusively after the peak T cell response.

CDR3 length: 14 residues. Germline CDR1 MNHEY, CDR2 SMNVEV (reference sequence). V lost 6 bases and J lost 2, with 10 bases in between. The assay was immunoSEQ multiplex PCR, and TCRdb's table has in-frame clones only and misses some. The data hold 64,000 or so clones, with 84% observed a single time. This clonotype was sampled from an adult in good health. The V and J genes are TRBV27 and TRBJ1-4, with TRBD1 as a possible D gene (5 bases). The sample consisted of peripheral blood, taken on day 0 of AZD1222 vaccination. For the CDR3, the DNA is TGTGCCAGCAGGCGGACAACCACTAATGAAAAACTGTTTTTT. Translated: CASRRTTTNEKLFF.